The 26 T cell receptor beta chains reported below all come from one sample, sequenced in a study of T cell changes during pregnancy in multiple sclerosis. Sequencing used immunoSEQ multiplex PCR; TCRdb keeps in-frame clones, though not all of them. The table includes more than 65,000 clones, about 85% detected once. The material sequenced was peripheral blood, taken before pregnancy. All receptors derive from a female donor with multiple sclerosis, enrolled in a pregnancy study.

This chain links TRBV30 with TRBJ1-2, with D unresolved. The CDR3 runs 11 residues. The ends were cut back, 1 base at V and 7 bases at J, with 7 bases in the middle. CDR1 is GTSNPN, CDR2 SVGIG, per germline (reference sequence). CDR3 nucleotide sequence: TGTGCCTGGAGTGGGGGAGCTGGCTACACCTTC. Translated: CAWSGGAGYTF.

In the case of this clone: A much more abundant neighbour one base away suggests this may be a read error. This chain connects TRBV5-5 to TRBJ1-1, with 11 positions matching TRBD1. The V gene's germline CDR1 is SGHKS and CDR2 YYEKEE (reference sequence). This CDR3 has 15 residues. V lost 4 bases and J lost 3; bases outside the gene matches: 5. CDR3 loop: CASSGGTGGYTEAFF. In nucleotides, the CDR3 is TGTGCCAGCAGCGGCGGGACAGGGGGATACACTGAAGCTTTCTTT.

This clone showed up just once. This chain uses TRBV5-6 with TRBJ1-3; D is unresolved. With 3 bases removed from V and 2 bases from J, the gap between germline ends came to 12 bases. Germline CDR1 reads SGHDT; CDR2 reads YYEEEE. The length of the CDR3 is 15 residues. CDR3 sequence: CASSSGRLAGNTIYF. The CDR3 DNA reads TGTGCCAGCAGCTCCGGAAGACTGGCTGGAAACACCATATATTTT.

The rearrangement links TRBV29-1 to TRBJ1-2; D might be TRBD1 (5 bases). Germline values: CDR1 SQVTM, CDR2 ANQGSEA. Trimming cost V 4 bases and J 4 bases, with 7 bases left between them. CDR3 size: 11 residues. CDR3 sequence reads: CSVGGGYGYTF. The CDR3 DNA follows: TGCAGCGTTGGGGGCGGCTATGGCTACACCTTC.

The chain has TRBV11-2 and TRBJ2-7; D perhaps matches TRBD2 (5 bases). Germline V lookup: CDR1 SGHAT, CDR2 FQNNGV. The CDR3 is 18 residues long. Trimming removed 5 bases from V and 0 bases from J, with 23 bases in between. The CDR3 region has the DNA TGTGCCAGCAGCCGTAGCGACCCTCGGCTAGCCGCCTCCTACGAGCAGTACTTC. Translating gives CASSRSDPRLAASYEQYF.

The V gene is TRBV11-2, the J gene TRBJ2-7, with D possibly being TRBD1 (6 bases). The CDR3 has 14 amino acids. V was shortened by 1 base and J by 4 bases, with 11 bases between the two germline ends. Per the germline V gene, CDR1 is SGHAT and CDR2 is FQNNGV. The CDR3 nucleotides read TGTGCCAGCAGCTTAGCACAGGGTCGGTACGAGCAGTACTTC. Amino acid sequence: CASSLAQGRYEQYF.

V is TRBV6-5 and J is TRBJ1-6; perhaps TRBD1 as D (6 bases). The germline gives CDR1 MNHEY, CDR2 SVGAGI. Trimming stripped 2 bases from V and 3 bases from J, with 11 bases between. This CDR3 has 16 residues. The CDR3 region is CASSYQDRFYNSPLHF. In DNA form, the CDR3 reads TGTGCCAGCAGTTACCAAGACAGGTTCTATAATTCACCCCTCCACTTT.

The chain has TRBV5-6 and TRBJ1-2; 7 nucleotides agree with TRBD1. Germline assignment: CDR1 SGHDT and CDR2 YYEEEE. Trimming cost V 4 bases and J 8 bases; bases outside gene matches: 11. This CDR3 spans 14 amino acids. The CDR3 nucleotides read TGTGCCAGCAGCCCGGGGACAGTCCAGTGGGGCTACACCTTC. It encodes CASSPGTVQWGYTF.

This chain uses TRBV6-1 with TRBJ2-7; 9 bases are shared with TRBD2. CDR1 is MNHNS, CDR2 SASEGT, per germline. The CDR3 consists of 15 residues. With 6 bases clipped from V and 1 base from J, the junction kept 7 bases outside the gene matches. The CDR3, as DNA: TGTGCCAGCAGCGAGACTAGCGGCTCATCCTACGAGCAGTACTTC. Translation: CASSETSGSSYEQYF.

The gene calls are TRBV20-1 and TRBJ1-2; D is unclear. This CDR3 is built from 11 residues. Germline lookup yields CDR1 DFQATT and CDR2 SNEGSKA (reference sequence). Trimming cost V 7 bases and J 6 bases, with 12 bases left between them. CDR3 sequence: CSGREVDGYTF. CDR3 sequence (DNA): TGCAGTGGGAGGGAGGTGGATGGCTACACCTTC.

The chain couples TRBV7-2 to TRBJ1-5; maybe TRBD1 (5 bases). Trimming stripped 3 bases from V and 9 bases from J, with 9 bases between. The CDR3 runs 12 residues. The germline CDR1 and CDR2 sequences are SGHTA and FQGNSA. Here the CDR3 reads CASSFQGPPQHF. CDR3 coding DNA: TGTGCCAGCAGCTTTCAGGGCCCGCCCCAGCATTTT.

The CDR3 loop reads CASSYSGLQVNEQFF. The DNA of the CDR3 is TGTGCCAGCAGTTACTCTGGTCTGCAGGTCAATGAGCAGTTCTTC. This chain links TRBV6-5 with TRBJ2-1; no firm D call. Germline V gives CDR1 MNHEY, CDR2 SVGAGI. V lost 0 bases to trimming and J lost 6 bases, with 12 bases between them. The CDR3 sequence is 15 residues long.

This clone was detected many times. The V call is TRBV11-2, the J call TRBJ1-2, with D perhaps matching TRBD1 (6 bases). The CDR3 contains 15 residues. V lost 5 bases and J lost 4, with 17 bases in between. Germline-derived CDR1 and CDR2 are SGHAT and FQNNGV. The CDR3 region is CASSPQDRTSYGYTF. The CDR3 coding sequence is TGTGCCAGCAGCCCACAGGACAGAACATCCTATGGCTACACCTTC.

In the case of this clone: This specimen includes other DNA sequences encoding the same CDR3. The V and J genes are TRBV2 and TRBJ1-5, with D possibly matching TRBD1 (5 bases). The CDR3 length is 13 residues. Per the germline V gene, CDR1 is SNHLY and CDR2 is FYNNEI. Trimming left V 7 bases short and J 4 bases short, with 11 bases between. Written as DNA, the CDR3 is TGTGCCAGCAAAGAGGGGAGGAATCAGCCCCAGCATTTT. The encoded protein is CASKEGRNQPQHF.

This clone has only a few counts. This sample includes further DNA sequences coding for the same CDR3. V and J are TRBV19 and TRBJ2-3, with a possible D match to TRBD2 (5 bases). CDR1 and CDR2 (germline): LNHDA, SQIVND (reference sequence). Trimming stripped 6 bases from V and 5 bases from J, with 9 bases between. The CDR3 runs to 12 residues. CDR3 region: CASRLAGDTQYF. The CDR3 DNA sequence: TGTGCCAGTAGGCTAGCAGGAGATACGCAGTATTTT.

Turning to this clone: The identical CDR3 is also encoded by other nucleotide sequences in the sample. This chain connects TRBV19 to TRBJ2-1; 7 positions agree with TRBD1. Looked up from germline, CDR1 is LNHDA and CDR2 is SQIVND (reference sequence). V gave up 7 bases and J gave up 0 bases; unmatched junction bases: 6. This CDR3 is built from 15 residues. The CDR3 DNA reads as TGTGCCAGTACCCCGACAGGGAGCTCCTACAATGAGCAGTTCTTC. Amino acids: CASTPTGSSYNEQFF.

CDR3 in amino acids: CASSFSDRTSAEQYF. The CDR3 DNA reads TGTGCCAGCAGCTTTTCCGACAGGACGTCCGCGGAGCAGTACTTC. The chain carries TRBV5-4 and TRBJ2-7; a weak D match, TRBD1 (6 bases). The germline V and J ends were trimmed by 2 bases and 7 bases, with 19 bases remaining between them. The CDR3 is made up of 15 amino acids. Germline CDR1 SGHNT, CDR2 YYREEE (reference sequence).

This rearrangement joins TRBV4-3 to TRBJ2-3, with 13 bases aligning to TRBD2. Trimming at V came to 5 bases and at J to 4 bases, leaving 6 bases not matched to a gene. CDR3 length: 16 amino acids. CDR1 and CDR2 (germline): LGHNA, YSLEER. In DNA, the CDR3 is TGCGCCAGCAGCGGAAAACTAGCGGGGGGGGCAGATACGCAGTATTTT. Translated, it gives CASSGKLAGGADTQYF.

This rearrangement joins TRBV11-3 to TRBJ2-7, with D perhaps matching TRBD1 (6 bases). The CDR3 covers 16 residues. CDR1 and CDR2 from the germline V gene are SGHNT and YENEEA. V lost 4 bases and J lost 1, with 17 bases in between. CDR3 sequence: CASSSRTGQGSYEQYF. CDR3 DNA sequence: TGTGCCAGCAGCTCAAGAACAGGTCAGGGGTCCTACGAGCAGTACTTC.

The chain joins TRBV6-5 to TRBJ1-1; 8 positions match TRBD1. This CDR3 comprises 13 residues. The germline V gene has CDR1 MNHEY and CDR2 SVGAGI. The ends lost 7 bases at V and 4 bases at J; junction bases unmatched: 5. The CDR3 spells CASILQGGTEAFF. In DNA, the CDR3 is TGTGCCAGCATACTACAGGGGGGCACTGAAGCTTTCTTT.

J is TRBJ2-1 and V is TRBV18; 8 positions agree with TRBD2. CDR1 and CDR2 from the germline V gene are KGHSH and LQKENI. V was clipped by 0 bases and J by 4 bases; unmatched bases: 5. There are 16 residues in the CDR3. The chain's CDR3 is CASSPPSGGGYNEQFF. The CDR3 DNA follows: TGTGCCAGCTCACCACCGAGCGGGGGTGGGTACAATGAGCAGTTCTTC.

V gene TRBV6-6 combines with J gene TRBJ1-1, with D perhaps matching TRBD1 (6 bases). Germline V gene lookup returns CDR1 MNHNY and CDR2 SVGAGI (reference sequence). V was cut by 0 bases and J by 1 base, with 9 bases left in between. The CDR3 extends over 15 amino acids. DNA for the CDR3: TGTGCCAGCAGTTACTCAAGGGGGAAGAACACTGAAGCTTTCTTT. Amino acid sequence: CASSYSRGKNTEAFF.

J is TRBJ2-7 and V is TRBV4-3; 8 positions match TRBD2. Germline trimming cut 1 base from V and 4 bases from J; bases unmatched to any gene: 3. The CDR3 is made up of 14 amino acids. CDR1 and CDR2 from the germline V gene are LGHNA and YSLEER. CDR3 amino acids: CASSQGTSSYEQYF. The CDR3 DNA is TGCGCCAGCAGCCAAGGGACTAGCTCGTACGAGCAGTACTTC.

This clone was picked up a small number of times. CDR3 protein: CASSPGGYYTF. Here the CDR3 DNA reads TGTGCCAGCAGCCCCGGAGGGTATTACACCTTC. The V and J genes are TRBV25-1 and TRBJ1-2; D not resolved. The CDR3 runs to 11 residues. The V end was cut by 6 bases, the J end by 11 bases, with 13 bases between. Germline V gene data show CDR1 as MGHDK and CDR2 as SYGVNS.

CDR3 sequence: CALEDRDSYEQYF. For the CDR3, the DNA is TGTGCCCTAGAAGACAGGGACTCCTACGAGCAGTACTTC. The V gene is TRBV30, the J gene TRBJ2-5, with 7 bases matching TRBD1. The better agreement between TRBJ2-7 and the DNA end casts doubt on the J call. The germline V gene has CDR1 GTSNPN and CDR2 SVGIG (reference sequence). The length of the CDR3 is 13 residues.

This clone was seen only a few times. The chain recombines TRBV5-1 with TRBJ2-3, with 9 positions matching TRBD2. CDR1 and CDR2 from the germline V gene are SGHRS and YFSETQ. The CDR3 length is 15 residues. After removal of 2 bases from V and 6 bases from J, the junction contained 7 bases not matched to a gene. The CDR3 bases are TGCGCCAGCAGCTTCCGCGGGGGGGCGGTGGATACGCAGTATTTT. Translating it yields CASSFRGGAVDTQYF. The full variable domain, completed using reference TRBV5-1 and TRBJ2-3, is KAGVTQTPRYLIKTRGQQVTLSCSPISGHRSVSWYQQTPGQGLQFLFEYFSETQRNKGNFPGRFSGRQFSNSRSEMNVSTLELGDSALYLCASSFRGGAVDTQYFGPGTRLTVL.